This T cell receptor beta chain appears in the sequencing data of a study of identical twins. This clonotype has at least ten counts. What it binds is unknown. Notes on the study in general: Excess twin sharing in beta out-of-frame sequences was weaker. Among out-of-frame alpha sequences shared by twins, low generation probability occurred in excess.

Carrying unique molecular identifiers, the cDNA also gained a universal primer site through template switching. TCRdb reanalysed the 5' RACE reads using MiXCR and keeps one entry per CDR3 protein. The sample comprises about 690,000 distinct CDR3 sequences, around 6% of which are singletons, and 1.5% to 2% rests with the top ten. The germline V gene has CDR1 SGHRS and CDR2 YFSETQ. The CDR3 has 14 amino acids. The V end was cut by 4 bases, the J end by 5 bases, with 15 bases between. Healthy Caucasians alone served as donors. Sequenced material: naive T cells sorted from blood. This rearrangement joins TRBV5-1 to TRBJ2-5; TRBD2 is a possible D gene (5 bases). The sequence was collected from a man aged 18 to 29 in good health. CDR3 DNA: TGCGCCAGCAGCACCCGGGGAAAGAGGGAGACCCAGTACTTC. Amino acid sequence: CASSTRGKRETQYF.